The entry below describes one TCR beta chain. These data come from a study of blood T cell repertoires in COVID-19. Some clones are missing from TCRdb's copy, which holds only in-frame ones; the method was immunoSEQ multiplex PCR. The sample lists about 300,000 clones, approximately 81% occurring once. Per the germline V gene, CDR1 is MNHEY and CDR2 is SVGEGT. The CDR3 has 14 amino acids. The ends were cut back, 2 bases at V and 1 base at J, with 8 bases in the middle. A PCR-confirmed or clinician-diagnosed COVID-19 case had contacted exposed participants within 2 weeks of entry. The sequencing input was PBMCs or T cells enriched from blood (not recorded which). This chain links TRBV6-2 or TRBV6-3 with TRBJ1-1, with D uncertain. This TCR came from a young woman who had been exposed to COVID-19. CDR3 DNA: TGTGCCAGCAGTTACATTCGGGGGAACACTGAAGCTTTCTTT. Translated: CASSYIRGNTEAFF.